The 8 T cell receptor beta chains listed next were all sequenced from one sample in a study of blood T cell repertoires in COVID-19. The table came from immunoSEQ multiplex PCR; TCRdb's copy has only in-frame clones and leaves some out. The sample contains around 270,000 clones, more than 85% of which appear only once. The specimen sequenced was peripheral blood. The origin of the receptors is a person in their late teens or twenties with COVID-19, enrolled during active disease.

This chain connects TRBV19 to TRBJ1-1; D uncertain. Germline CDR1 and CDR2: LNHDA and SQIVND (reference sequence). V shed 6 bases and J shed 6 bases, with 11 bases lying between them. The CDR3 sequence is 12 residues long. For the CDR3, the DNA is TGTGCCAGTAGCTACGGACTGGCTGAAGCTTTCTTT. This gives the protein CASSYGLAEAFF.

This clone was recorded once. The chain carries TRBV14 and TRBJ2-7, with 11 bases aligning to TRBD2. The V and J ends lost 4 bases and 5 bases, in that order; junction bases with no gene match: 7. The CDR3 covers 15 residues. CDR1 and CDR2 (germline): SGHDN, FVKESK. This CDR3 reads CASSRGLAVANEQYF. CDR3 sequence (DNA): TGTGCCAGCAGCCGGGGACTAGCGGTAGCCAACGAGCAGTACTTC. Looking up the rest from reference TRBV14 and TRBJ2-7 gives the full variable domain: EAGVTQFPSHSVIEKGQTVTLRCDPISGHDNLYWYRRVMGKEIKFLLHFVKESKQDESGMPNNRFLAERTGGTYSTLKVQPAELEDSGVYFCASSRGLAVANEQYFGPGTRLTVT.

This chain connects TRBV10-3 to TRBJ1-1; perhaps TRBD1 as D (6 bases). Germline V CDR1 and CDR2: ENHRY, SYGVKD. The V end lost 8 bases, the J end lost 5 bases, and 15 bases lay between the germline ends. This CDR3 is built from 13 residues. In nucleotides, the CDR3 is TGTGCCATCGGAGGAGGGGGGGCGACTGAAGCTTTCTTT. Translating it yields CAIGGGGATEAFF.

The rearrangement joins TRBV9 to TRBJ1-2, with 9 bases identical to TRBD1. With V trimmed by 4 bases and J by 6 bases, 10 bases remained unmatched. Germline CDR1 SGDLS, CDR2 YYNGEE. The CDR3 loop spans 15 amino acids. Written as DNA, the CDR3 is TGTGCCAGCAGCCCACGGACAGGGGAGGAGCATGGCTACACCTTC. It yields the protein CASSPRTGEEHGYTF.

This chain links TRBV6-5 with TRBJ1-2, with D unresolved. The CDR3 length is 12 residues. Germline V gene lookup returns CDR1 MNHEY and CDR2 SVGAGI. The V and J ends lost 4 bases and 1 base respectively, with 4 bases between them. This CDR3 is CASSSNNYGYTF. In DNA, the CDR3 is TGTGCCAGCAGTTCAAATAACTATGGCTACACCTTC.

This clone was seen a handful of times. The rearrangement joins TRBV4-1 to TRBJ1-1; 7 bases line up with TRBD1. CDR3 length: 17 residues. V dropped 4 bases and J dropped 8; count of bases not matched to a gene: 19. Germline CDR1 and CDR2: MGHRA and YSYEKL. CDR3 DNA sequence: TGCGCCAGCAGCCCCCAATCGAGGGGGCAAATACTTTCGGAAGCTTTCTTT. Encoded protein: CASSPQSRGQILSEAFF.

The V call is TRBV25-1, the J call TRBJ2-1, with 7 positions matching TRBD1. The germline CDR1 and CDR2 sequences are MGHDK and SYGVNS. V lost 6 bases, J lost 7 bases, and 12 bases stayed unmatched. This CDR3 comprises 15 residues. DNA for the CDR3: TGTGCCAGCAGCCATCGACAGGGCGACCGAAATGAGCAGTTCTTC. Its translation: CASSHRQGDRNEQFF.

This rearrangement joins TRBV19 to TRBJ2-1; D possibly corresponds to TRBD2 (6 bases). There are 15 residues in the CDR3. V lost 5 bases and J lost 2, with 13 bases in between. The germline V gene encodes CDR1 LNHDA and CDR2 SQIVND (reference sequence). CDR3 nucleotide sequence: TGTGCCAGTAGTCCCACCTCTAGCGCCTACAATGAGCAGTTCTTC. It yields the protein CASSPTSSAYNEQFF.